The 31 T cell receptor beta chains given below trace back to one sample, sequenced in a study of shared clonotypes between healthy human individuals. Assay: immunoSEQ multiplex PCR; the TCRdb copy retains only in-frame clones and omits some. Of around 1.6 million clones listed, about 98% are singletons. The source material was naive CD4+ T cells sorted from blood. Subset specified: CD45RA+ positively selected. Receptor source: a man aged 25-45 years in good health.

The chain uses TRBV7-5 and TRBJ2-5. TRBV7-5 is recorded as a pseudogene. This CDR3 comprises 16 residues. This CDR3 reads CVRSWGSGVWEETQYF. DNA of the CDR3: TGTGTCAGAAGCTGGGGGAGTGGGGTATGGGAAGAGACCCAGTACTTC.

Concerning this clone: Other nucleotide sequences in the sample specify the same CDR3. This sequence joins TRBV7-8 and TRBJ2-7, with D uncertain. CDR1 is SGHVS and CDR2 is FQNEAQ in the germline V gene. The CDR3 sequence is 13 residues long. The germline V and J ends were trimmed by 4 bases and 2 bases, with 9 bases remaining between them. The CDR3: CASSSRTPYEQYF. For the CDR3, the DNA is TGTGCCAGCAGCTCTAGGACCCCCTACGAGCAGTACTTC.

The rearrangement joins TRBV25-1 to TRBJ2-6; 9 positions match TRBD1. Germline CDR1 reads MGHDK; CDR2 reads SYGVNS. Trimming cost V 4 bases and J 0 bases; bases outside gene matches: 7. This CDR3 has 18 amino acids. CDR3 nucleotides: TGTGCCAGCAGTGTCGGGACAGGGAGGAACTCTGGGGCCAACGTCCTGACTTTC. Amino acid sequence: CASSVGTGRNSGANVLTF. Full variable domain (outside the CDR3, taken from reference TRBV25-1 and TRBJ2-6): EADIYQTPRYLVIGTGKKITLECSQTMGHDKMYWYQQDPGMELHLIHYSYGVNSTEKGDLSSESTVSRIRTEHFPLTLESARPSHTSQYLCASSVGTGRNSGANVLTFGAGSRLTVL.

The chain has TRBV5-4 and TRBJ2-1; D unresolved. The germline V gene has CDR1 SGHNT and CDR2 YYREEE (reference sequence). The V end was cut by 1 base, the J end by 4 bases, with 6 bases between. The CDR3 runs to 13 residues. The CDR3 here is CASSLSRYNEQFF. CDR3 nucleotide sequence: TGTGCCAGCAGCTTGAGCAGATACAATGAGCAGTTCTTC.

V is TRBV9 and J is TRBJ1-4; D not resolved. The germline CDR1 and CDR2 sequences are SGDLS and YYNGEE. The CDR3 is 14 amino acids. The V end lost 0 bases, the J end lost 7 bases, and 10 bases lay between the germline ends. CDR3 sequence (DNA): TGTGCCAGCAGCGTAGCCACACGTAGTGAAAAACTGTTTTTT. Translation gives CASSVATRSEKLFF.

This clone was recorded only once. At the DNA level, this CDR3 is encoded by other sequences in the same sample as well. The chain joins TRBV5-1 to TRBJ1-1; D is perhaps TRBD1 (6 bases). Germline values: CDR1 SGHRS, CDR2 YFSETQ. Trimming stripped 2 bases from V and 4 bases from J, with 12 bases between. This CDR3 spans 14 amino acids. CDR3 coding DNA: TGCGCCAGCAGCTTTACACAGGGTAGCACTGAAGCTTTCTTT. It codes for CASSFTQGSTEAFF. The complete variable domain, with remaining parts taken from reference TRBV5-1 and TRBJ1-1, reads KAGVTQTPRYLIKTRGQQVTLSCSPISGHRSVSWYQQTPGQGLQFLFEYFSETQRNKGNFPGRFSGRQFSNSRSEMNVSTLELGDSALYLCASSFTQGSTEAFFGQGTRLTVV.

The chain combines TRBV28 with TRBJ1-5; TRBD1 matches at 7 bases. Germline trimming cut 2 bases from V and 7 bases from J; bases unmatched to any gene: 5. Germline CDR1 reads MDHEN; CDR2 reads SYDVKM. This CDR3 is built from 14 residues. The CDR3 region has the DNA TGTGCCAGCAGTTTAGCAGGGGGGTTCCAGCCCCAGCATTTT. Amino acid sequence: CASSLAGGFQPQHF.

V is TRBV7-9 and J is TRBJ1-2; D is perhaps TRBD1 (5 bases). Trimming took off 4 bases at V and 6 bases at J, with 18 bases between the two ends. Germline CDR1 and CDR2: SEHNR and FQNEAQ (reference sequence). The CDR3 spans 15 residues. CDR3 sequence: CASSSQPRAKNGYTF. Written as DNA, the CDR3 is TGTGCCAGCAGCTCCCAGCCCAGGGCCAAGAATGGCTACACCTTC. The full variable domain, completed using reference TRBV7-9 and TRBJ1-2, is DTGVSQNPRHKITKRGQNVTFRCDPISEHNRLYWYRQTLGQGPEFLTYFQNEAQLEKSRLLSDRFSAERPKGSFSTLEIQRTEQGDSAMYLCASSSQPRAKNGYTFGSGTRLTVV.

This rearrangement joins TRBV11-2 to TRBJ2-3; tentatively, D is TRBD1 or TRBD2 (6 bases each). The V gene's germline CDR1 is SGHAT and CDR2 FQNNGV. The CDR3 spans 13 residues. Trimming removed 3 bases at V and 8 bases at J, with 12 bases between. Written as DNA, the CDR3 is TGTGCCAGCAGCTTCAGACTAGGGGGTACGCAGTATTTT. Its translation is CASSFRLGGTQYF.

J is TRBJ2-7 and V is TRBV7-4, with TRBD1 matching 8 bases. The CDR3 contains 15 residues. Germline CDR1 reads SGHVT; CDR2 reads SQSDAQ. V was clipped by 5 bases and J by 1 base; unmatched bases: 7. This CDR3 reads CASSTSGGLSYEQYF. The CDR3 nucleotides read TGTGCCAGCAGCACCTCAGGGGGCCTATCCTACGAGCAGTACTTC.

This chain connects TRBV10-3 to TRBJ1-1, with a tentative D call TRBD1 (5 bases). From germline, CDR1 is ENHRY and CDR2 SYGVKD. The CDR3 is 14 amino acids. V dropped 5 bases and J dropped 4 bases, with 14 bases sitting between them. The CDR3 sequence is CAISIAGLSTEAFF. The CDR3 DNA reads TGTGCCATCAGTATAGCAGGGTTAAGCACTGAAGCTTTCTTT.

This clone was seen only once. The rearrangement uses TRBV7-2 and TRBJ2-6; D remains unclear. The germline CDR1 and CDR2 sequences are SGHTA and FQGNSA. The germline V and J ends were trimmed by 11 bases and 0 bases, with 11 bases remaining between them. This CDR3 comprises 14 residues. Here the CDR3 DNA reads TGTGCCGGCTCGGGTTTCTCTGGGGCCAACGTCCTGACTTTC. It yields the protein CAGSGFSGANVLTF. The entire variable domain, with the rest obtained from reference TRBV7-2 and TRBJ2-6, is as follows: GAGVSQSPSNKVTEKGKDVELRCDPISGHTALYWYRQSLGQGLEFLIYFQGNSAPDKSGLPSDRFSAERTGGSVSTLTIQRTQQEDSAVYLCAGSGFSGANVLTFGAGSRLTVL.

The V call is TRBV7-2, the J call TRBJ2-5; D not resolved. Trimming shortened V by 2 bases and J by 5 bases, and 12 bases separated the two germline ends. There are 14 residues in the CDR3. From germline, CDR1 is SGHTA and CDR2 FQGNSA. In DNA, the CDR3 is TGTGCCAGCAGCTTAATGCGGACCGTGGAGACCCAGTACTTC. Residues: CASSLMRTVETQYF.

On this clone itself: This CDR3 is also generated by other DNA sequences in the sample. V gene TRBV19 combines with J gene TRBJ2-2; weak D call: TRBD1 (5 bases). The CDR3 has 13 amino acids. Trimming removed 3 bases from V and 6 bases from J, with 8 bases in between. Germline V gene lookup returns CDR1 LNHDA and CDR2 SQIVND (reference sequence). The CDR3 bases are TGTGCCAGTAGTATTCAGGGTCCCGGGGAGCTGTTTTTT. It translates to CASSIQGPGELFF.

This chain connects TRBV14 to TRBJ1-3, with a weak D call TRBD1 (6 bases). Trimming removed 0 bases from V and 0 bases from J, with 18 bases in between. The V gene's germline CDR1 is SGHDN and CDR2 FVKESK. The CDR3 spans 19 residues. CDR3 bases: TGTGCCAGCAGCCAAGATCTGCAGGGTTGGGGGCTCTCTGGAAACACCATATATTTT. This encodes CASSQDLQGWGLSGNTIYF.

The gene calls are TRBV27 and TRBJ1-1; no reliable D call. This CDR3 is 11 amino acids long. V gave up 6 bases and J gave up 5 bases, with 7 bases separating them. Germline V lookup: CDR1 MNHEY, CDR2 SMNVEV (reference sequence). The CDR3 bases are TGTGCCAGCAGACTGAGGACTGAAGCTTTCTTT. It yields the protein CASRLRTEAFF.

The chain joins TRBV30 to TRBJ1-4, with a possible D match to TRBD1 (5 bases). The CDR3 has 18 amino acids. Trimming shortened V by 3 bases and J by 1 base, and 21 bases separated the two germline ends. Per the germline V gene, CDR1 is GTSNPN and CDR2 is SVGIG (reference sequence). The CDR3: CAWRDKLELGVTNEKLFF. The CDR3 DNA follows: TGTGCCTGGAGAGATAAACTAGAATTGGGGGTAACTAATGAAAAACTGTTTTTT.

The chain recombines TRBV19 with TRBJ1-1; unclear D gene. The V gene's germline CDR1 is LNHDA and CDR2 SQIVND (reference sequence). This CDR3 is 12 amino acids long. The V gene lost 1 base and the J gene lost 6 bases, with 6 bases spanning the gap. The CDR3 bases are TGTGCCAGTAGTATAGTGGGATCTGAAGCTTTCTTT. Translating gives CASSIVGSEAFF.

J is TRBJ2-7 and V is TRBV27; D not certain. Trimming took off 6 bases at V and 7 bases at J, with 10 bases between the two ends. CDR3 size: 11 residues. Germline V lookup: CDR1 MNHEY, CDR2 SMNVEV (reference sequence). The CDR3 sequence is CASSSFGEQYF. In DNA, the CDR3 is TGTGCCAGCAGCTCCTTCGGGGAGCAGTACTTC.

The CDR3 nucleotides read TGTGCCAGCACTACACGGACTGGGTCAGATACGCAGTATTTT. This translates into CASTTRTGSDTQYF. V and J are TRBV2 and TRBJ2-3, with D possibly matching TRBD2 (5 bases). This CDR3 is built from 14 residues. V gave up 7 bases and J gave up 4 bases, with 15 bases separating them. Germline CDR1 and CDR2: SNHLY and FYNNEI.

The CDR3 here is CASRTGTAGGYTF. The CDR3 coding sequence is TGTGCCAGCAGGACCGGGACAGCGGGGGGCTACACCTTC. This rearrangement joins TRBV6-1 to TRBJ1-2, with 7 bases fitting TRBD1. With 6 bases clipped from V and 8 bases from J, the junction kept 9 bases outside the gene matches. The CDR3 runs to 13 residues. CDR1 and CDR2 from the germline V gene are MNHNS and SASEGT.

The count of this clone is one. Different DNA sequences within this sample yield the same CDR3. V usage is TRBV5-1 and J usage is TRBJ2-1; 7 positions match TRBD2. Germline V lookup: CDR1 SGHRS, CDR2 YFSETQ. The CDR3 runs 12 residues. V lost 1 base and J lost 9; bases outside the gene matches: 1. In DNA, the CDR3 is TGCGCCAGCAGCTTGCCGGGGGGTGAGCAGTTCTTC. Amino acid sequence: CASSLPGGEQFF.

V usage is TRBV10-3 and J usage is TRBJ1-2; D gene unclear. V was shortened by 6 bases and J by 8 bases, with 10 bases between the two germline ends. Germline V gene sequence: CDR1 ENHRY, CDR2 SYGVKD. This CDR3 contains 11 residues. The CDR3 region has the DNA TGTGCCATCAGCGCCTCAGAGGGCTACACCTTC. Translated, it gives CAISASEGYTF.

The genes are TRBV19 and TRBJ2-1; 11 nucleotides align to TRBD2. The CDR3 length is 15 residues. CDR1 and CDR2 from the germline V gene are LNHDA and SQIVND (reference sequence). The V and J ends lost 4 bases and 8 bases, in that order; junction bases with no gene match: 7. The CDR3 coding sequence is TGTGCCAGTAGTAGACCTAGCGGGAGGATCTATGAGCAGTTCTTC. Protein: CASSRPSGRIYEQFF.

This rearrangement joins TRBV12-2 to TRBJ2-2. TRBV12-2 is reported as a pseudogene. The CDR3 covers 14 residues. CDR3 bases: TGTGCAAGTCGCGCCACCGGGCCCACCGGGGAGCTGTTTTTT. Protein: CASRATGPTGELFF.

The CDR3: CASSNEVYGAEAFF. In nucleotides, the CDR3 is TGTGCCAGCTCCAACGAGGTCTATGGGGCTGAAGCTTTCTTT. This rearrangement joins TRBV18 to TRBJ1-1; no reliable D call. The CDR3 runs to 14 residues. With 6 bases removed from V and 6 bases from J, the gap between germline ends came to 17 bases. The germline V gene encodes CDR1 KGHSH and CDR2 LQKENI.

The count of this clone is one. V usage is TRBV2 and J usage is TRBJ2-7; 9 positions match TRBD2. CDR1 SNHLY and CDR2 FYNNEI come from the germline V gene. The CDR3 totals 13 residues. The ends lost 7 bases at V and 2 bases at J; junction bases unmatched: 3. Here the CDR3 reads CASMVAGAYEQYF. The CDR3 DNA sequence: TGTGCCAGCATGGTAGCGGGAGCCTACGAGCAGTACTTC.

CDR3 nucleotides: TGTGCCACTAGCAGAGACTACGCCTACTACGAGCAGTACTTC. Its protein product is CATSRDYAYYEQYF. The rearrangement links TRBV6-5 to TRBJ2-7, with D possibly matching TRBD2 (5 bases). The V gene's germline CDR1 is MNHEY and CDR2 SVGAGI. Deletions cut 10 bases from V and 3 bases from J, with 19 bases between. The CDR3 contains 14 residues.

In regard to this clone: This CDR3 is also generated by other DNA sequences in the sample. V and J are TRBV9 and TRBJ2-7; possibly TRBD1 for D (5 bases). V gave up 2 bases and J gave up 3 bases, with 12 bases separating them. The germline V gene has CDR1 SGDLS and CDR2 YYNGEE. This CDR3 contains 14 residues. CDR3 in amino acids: CASSVGLEGYEQYF. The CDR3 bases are TGTGCCAGCAGCGTGGGGCTAGAAGGCTACGAGCAGTACTTC.

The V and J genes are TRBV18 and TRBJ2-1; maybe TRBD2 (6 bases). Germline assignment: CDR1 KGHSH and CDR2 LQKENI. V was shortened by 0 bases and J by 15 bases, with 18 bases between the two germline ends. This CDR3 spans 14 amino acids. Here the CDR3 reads CASSPPETARGGFF. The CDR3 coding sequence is TGTGCCAGCTCACCACCGGAAACAGCCCGGGGAGGGTTCTTC. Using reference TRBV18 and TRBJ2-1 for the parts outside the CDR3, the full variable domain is NAGVMQNPRHLVRRRGQEARLRCSPMKGHSHVYWYRQLPEEGLKFMVYLQKENIIDESGMPKERFSAEFPKEGPSILRIQQVVRGDSAAYFCASSPPETARGGFFGPGTRLTVL.

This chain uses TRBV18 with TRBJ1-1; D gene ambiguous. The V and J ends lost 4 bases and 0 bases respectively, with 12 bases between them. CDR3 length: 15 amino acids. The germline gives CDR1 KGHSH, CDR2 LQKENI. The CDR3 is CASSQDQKMNTEAFF. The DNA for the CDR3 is TGTGCCAGCTCACAGGATCAGAAAATGAACACTGAAGCTTTCTTT.